This TCR beta chain is from a study of early T cells in non-severe SARS-CoV-2 infection. Overall study context: Bulk RNA taken from unsorted whole blood was sequenced, leaving chains unpaired. Study observations and caveats: Clonotype matching in VDJdb favored anti-spike CD8 responses and did not capture private and CD4 specificities.

This clonotype was observed a handful of times. Its antigen is currently unknown. One junction end disagrees with the germline gene, perhaps due to a read error. Per germline, CDR1 SGHVS and CDR2 FQNEAQ. This CDR3 region has 13 residues. As part of library construction, unique molecular identifiers were attached to individual cDNA molecules. TCRdb redid the calling of the 5' RACE reads with MiXCR, one entry per CDR3 protein. The profile shows 75,000 to 80,000 distinct CDR3 sequences, around 16% of them singletons. The sequenced material came from whole blood. The clonotype comes from an adult who was a healthcare worker with PCR-confirmed SARS-CoV-2 infection or an uninfected control (not recorded which). The chain links TRBV7-8 to TRBJ1-2; 7 nucleotides align to TRBD1. This CDR3 reads CASSPRDSRKTYF. Written as DNA, the CDR3 is TGTGCCAGCAGCCCGCGGGACAGCCGGAAAACGTACTTC.